This T cell receptor beta chain was profiled in a study of shared clonotypes between healthy human individuals. Replicate sorted-subset PCRs were loaded with 150 to 200 ng DNA, about 28,000 T cell genomes. Assay: immunoSEQ multiplex PCR; the TCRdb copy retains only in-frame clones and omits some. The profile shows 950,000 to 1,200,000 clones, 70% to 85% of them singletons. The CDR3 runs 14 residues. The germline CDR1 and CDR2 sequences are MGHDK and SYGVNS. Trimming removed 8 bases from V and 8 bases from J, with 19 bases in between. The sequencing sample was made of memory CD4+ T cells from PBMCs. Described subset: CD45RA-negative fraction. This sequence was found in a man between 18 and 29 years old in good health. Some clones in this sample may be carry-over from other donors' samples. V usage is TRBV25-1 and J usage is TRBJ1-3; D is possibly TRBD1 (6 bases). The CDR3 here is CASRKTGFSDTIYF. The CDR3 DNA sequence: TGTGCCAGCCGAAAGACAGGTTTTTCGGACACCATATATTTT.